A single sample is the source of the 30 T cell receptor beta chains below, sequenced in a study of shared clonotypes between healthy human individuals. Naive CD8 populations comprised CD45RO-negative cells positively selected for CCR7, excluding terminally differentiated effector memory CD45RA+ cells. Data came from immunoSEQ multiplex PCR; TCRdb stores just in-frame clones and leaves some out. The sample has around 560,000 clones; around 96% are singletons. Sequenced: naive CD8+ T cells sorted from blood. The receptors here all came from a woman younger than 45 in good health.

This clone was observed once. Germline is not matched at one junction end, which may reflect a read error. The chain is built from TRBV27 and TRBJ2-7; 11 bases align to TRBD2. The CDR3 length is 14 residues. Germline assignment: CDR1 MNHEY and CDR2 SMNVEV (reference sequence). CDR3 sequence: CASSVLAGDYGQYF. The CDR3 nucleotides are TGTGCCAGCAGCGTACTAGCGGGAGATTACGGGCAGTACTTC.

The chain employs TRBV27 and TRBJ2-5, with 10 bases identical to TRBD2. The J call may be incorrect, as the DNA end agrees better with TRBJ2-7. The CDR3 runs 14 residues. CDR1 is MNHEY, CDR2 SMNVEV, per germline (reference sequence). The CDR3 coding sequence is TGTGCCAGCAGCCGCTTAGCGGGAGGTTACGAGCAGTACTTC. Its translation: CASSRLAGGYEQYF.

The V and J genes are TRBV28 and TRBJ2-5; possibly TRBD2 for D (6 bases). The J call may be incorrect, as the DNA end agrees better with TRBJ2-7. From germline, CDR1 is MDHEN and CDR2 SYDVKM. The CDR3 contains 14 residues. CDR3 region: CASSSHSGLGEQYF. CDR3 nucleotide sequence: TGTGCCAGCAGTTCCCATAGCGGCCTCGGCGAGCAGTACTTC.

The chain couples TRBV28 to TRBJ2-7, with 8 bases identical to TRBD1. The CDR3 extends over 17 amino acids. With V trimmed by 1 base and J by 0 bases, 8 bases remained unmatched. Germline V lookup: CDR1 MDHEN, CDR2 SYDVKM. CDR3 in DNA: TGTGCCAGCAGTTTATCCCCGACAGGGGTCAGCTCCTACGAGCAGTACTTC. Residues: CASSLSPTGVSSYEQYF.

This clone was observed a few times. The chain carries TRBV7-7 and TRBJ2-2; TRBD1 matches 8 bases. Germline loops: CDR1 SSHAT, CDR2 FNYEAQ (reference sequence). Germline trimming cut 5 bases from V and 4 bases from J; bases unmatched to any gene: 12. The CDR3 is 17 amino acids. This chain's CDR3 is CASSRTPDRVFTGELFF. The DNA for the CDR3 is TGTGCCAGCAGCCGAACCCCGGACAGGGTTTTCACCGGGGAGCTGTTTTTT.

The chain is built from TRBV18 and TRBJ1-1; no clear D. Trimming removed 0 bases from V and 8 bases from J, with 13 bases in between. Germline V lookup: CDR1 KGHSH, CDR2 LQKENI. This CDR3 region has 14 residues. The CDR3 DNA sequence: TGTGCCAGCTCACCACCTACCGGGAACTCAGAAGCTTTCTTT. Translated: CASSPPTGNSEAFF.

The V call is TRBV6-6, the J call TRBJ2-1; D is unresolved. V was pared by 8 bases and J by 3 bases, with 11 bases between. The germline V gene encodes CDR1 MNHNY and CDR2 SVGAGI (reference sequence). The length of the CDR3 is 13 residues. CDR3 bases: TGTGCCAGCTTTGGCGGTCTCTACAATGAGCAGTTCTTC. It is translated as CASFGGLYNEQFF.

This clone has a single count. J is TRBJ1-2 and V is TRBV9, with 8 bases identical to TRBD1. CDR3 length equals 16 residues. From germline, CDR1 is SGDLS and CDR2 YYNGEE. V dropped 4 bases and J dropped 0; count of bases not matched to a gene: 8. CDR3 region: CASSTPSTGANYGYTF. The CDR3 nucleotides are TGTGCCAGCAGCACCCCCTCGACAGGGGCTAACTATGGCTACACCTTC.

The chain recombines TRBV7-9 with TRBJ2-5, with D possibly called TRBD1 or TRBD2 (6 bases each). Germline CDR1 is SEHNR and CDR2 is FQNEAQ (reference sequence). V lost 2 bases and J lost 5, with 15 bases in between. This CDR3 comprises 15 residues. The CDR3 DNA follows: TGTGCCAGCAGCTTAACCTTGGGGGGCAAGGAGACCCAGTACTTC. Translation gives CASSLTLGGKETQYF. The full variable domain, in which reference TRBV7-9 and TRBJ2-5 provide the parts outside the CDR3, is DTGVSQNPRHKITKRGQNVTFRCDPISEHNRLYWYRQTLGQGPEFLTYFQNEAQLEKSRLLSDRFSAERPKGSFSTLEIQRTEQGDSAMYLCASSLTLGGKETQYFGPGTRLLVL.

The chain employs TRBV9 and TRBJ2-7, with D possibly TRBD1 on 6 matching bases. In germline, CDR1 is SGDLS, CDR2 YYNGEE. This CDR3 spans 15 amino acids. The V end was cut by 3 bases, the J end by 2 bases, with 15 bases between. The CDR3 sequence is CASSGIGDNPYEQYF. The CDR3 DNA follows: TGTGCCAGCAGCGGCATAGGGGACAATCCCTACGAGCAGTACTTC.

J is TRBJ1-5 and V is TRBV6-1; the match to TRBD1 covers 7 bases. J lost 0 bases, V lost 8 bases, and 7 bases had no gene match. The CDR3 length is 15 residues. Germline V gene lookup returns CDR1 MNHNS and CDR2 SASEGT. The DNA of the CDR3 is TGTGCCAGCGCGAGGGGGCGTCTTAGCAATCAGCCCCAGCATTTT. Translated: CASARGRLSNQPQHF.

As to this clone: Other DNA sequences of this sample code for an identical CDR3. The rearrangement joins TRBV9 to TRBJ1-2; D remains ambiguous. In germline, CDR1 is SGDLS, CDR2 YYNGEE. Trimming left V 3 bases short and J 6 bases short, with 3 bases between. The CDR3 contains 10 residues. The CDR3 sequence is CASSGDGYTF. CDR3 DNA: TGTGCCAGCAGCGGCGATGGCTACACCTTC.

The CDR3 DNA reads TGTGCCAGCAGTGAAATGTATGTCCCCGGGGAGCTGTTTTTT. Its translation: CASSEMYVPGELFF. V is TRBV2 and J is TRBJ2-2, with no clear D. The CDR3 totals 14 residues. V dropped 2 bases and J dropped 6 bases, with 10 bases sitting between them. Germline V gives CDR1 SNHLY, CDR2 FYNNEI.

The chain is built from TRBV10-2 and TRBJ2-1, with TRBD2 matching 7 bases. V lost 4 bases and J lost 0; bases outside the gene matches: 3. The CDR3 extends over 15 amino acids. The germline V gene encodes CDR1 WSHSY and CDR2 SAAADI. The CDR3 protein is CASSGTSDSYNEQFF. The CDR3 DNA reads as TGCGCCAGCAGTGGAACTAGCGACTCCTACAATGAGCAGTTCTTC.

The chain combines TRBV27 with TRBJ1-2; D unclear. The CDR3 is 15 residues long. The germline CDR1 and CDR2 sequences are MNHEY and SMNVEV (reference sequence). The ends were cut back, 0 bases at V and 4 bases at J, with 12 bases in the middle. The CDR3 spells CASSLSIRVAYGYTF. The CDR3 DNA is TGTGCCAGCAGTTTATCGATTCGGGTTGCCTATGGCTACACCTTC.

The chain combines TRBV28 with TRBJ2-1; D unresolved. Per germline, CDR1 MDHEN and CDR2 SYDVKM. Trimming stripped 4 bases from V and 4 bases from J, with 11 bases between. The CDR3 is made up of 14 amino acids. The CDR3 region has the DNA TGTGCCAGCAGTTCCGGGTTAGGATACAATGAGCAGTTCTTC. Encoded protein: CASSSGLGYNEQFF.

The CDR3 is CASSSRGSGRLTDTQYF. The CDR3 nucleotides read TGCGCCAGCAGCTCCCGTGGCAGCGGGAGGCTCACAGATACGCAGTATTTT. The chain has TRBV5-1 and TRBJ2-3, with 9 bases lining up with TRBD2. CDR1 SGHRS and CDR2 YFSETQ come from the germline V gene. Trimming at V came to 3 bases and at J to 2 bases, leaving 10 bases not matched to a gene. The CDR3 runs 17 residues.

The chain carries TRBV19 and TRBJ2-7; D might be TRBD2 (6 bases). This CDR3 contains 14 residues. CDR1 is LNHDA, CDR2 SQIVND, per germline (reference sequence). V was trimmed by 3 bases and J by 1 base, leaving 10 bases between them. CDR3 bases: TGTGCCAGTAGTATGGGCGGGGAATCCTACGAGCAGTACTTC. Its protein is CASSMGGESYEQYF.

This chain joins TRBV7-9 and TRBJ1-1; no reliable D call. CDR3 size: 15 residues. Germline V CDR1 and CDR2: SEHNR, FQNEAQ (reference sequence). V lost 1 base to trimming and J lost 0 bases, with 9 bases between them. DNA for the CDR3: TGTGCCAGCAGCTTAGAGCACGCCATGAACACTGAAGCTTTCTTT. Its translation is CASSLEHAMNTEAFF.

This clone appeared a single time. The rearrangement joins TRBV29-1 to TRBJ2-1; 8 bases line up with TRBD2. CDR3 length: 13 residues. Per germline, CDR1 SQVTM and CDR2 ANQGSEA. J gave up 8 bases and V 3 bases, and 6 bases lay outside the gene matches. The CDR3 loop reads CSVDGRARDEQFF. CDR3 in DNA: TGCAGCGTTGACGGGAGGGCCAGGGATGAGCAGTTCTTC.

On this clone itself: Other DNA sequences in the sample encode the same CDR3. V usage is TRBV19 and J usage is TRBJ2-1, with TRBD2 identical over 7 bases. The CDR3 extends over 14 amino acids. Trimming removed 5 bases from V and 2 bases from J; junction bases left unmatched: 3. CDR1 and CDR2 from the germline V gene are LNHDA and SQIVND (reference sequence). CDR3 sequence (DNA): TGTGCCAGTAGTGGGCTAGCGGCCTACAATGAGCAGTTCTTC. Translating it yields CASSGLAAYNEQFF.

This clone was seen a handful of times. V usage is TRBV11-2 and J usage is TRBJ2-7; 10 nucleotides match TRBD2. This CDR3 is 14 amino acids long. The germline V gene has CDR1 SGHAT and CDR2 FQNNGV. Germline trimming cut 6 bases from V and 3 bases from J; bases unmatched to any gene: 5. The CDR3 bases are TGTGCCAGCAGTCCAATAGCGGGAGGCTACGAGCAGTACTTC. The encoded protein is CASSPIAGGYEQYF.

This clone was found once. This rearrangement joins TRBV7-6 to TRBJ1-1; D gene ambiguous. The V gene's germline CDR1 is SGHVS and CDR2 FNYEAQ. The CDR3 runs to 15 residues. Deletions cut 4 bases from V and 1 base from J, with 13 bases between. In nucleotides, the CDR3 is TGTGCCAGCAGCTACGGACCCGGTACGAACACTGAAGCTTTCTTT. This sequence encodes CASSYGPGTNTEAFF.

The V and J genes are TRBV27 and TRBJ2-1, with D perhaps TRBD1 or TRBD2 (6 bases each). In germline, CDR1 is MNHEY, CDR2 SMNVEV (reference sequence). V shed 7 bases and J shed 5 bases, with 15 bases lying between them. The CDR3 has 14 amino acids. The CDR3 DNA is TGTGCCAGCATCTGGCGAGGGGGGCACAATGAGCAGTTCTTC. Translating gives CASIWRGGHNEQFF.

The chain carries TRBV4-3 and TRBJ2-7; D remains unclear. The CDR3 contains 13 residues. Germline CDR1 LGHNA, CDR2 YSLEER. The V end was cut by 0 bases, the J end by 3 bases, with 6 bases between. The CDR3: CASSQDGGYEQYF. In nucleotides, the CDR3 is TGCGCCAGCAGCCAAGATGGCGGCTACGAGCAGTACTTC.

The chain links TRBV10-3 to TRBJ1-1; TRBD1 agrees at 10 bases. Germline V gives CDR1 ENHRY, CDR2 SYGVKD. V shed 2 bases, J shed 6 bases, and the junction held 6 bases outside the gene matches. This CDR3 is built from 15 residues. The DNA of the CDR3 is TGTGCCATCAGTGAGGCCGGGACAGGGGTATCTGAAGCTTTCTTT. It specifies CAISEAGTGVSEAFF.

V gene TRBV27 combines with J gene TRBJ2-7; 9 bases match TRBD1. The CDR3 spans 17 residues. V shed 5 bases and J 3 bases; nucleotides not matched to a gene: 14. Per germline, CDR1 MNHEY and CDR2 SMNVEV (reference sequence). CDR3 region: CASSPLSGQGFGYEQYF. The CDR3 DNA follows: TGTGCCAGCAGTCCCCTCAGTGGACAGGGGTTTGGCTACGAGCAGTACTTC.

The rearrangement uses TRBV28 and TRBJ2-7; 7 bases are a match to TRBD2. The CDR3 spans 15 residues. Losses at the gene ends were 2 bases for V and 1 base for J; bases not matched to a gene: 5. Per the germline V gene, CDR1 is MDHEN and CDR2 is SYDVKM. CDR3 sequence reads: CASSLELAKSYEQYF. For the CDR3, the DNA is TGTGCCAGCAGTTTAGAACTAGCGAAATCCTACGAGCAGTACTTC.

The chain's CDR3 is CASSLGYGSGAYEQYF. CDR3 nucleotide sequence: TGCGCCAGCAGCTTGGGCTACGGTAGCGGGGCCTACGAGCAGTACTTC. The rearrangement joins TRBV5-1 to TRBJ2-7; the match to TRBD2 covers 8 bases. J was trimmed by 2 bases and V by 0 bases; bases with no gene match: 7. CDR3 length equals 16 residues. Germline assignment: CDR1 SGHRS and CDR2 YFSETQ.

The genes are TRBV27 and TRBJ1-1, with D uncertain. The germline gives CDR1 MNHEY, CDR2 SMNVEV (reference sequence). The CDR3 has 13 amino acids. The V end was cut by 3 bases, the J end by 4 bases, with 9 bases between. The CDR3 spells CASSLSVTTEAFF. The CDR3 DNA is TGTGCCAGCAGTTTGTCGGTTACCACTGAAGCTTTCTTT.